These 21 T cell receptor beta chains originate from one sample sequenced in a study of shared clonotypes between healthy human individuals. Only in-frame clones appear in the TCRdb table, and some are missing; sequencing was by immunoSEQ multiplex PCR. In the table there are 450,000 to 700,000 clones, about 95% of which are singletons. Terminally differentiated effector memory CD45RA+ cells were left out of the naive CD8 fraction, which was CD45RO-negative and positively selected for CCR7. The specimen sequenced was naive CD8+ T cells sorted from blood. The receptor set was obtained from a woman in her 30s in good health.

The CDR3 is CASSKSLTGENASEQETQYF. CDR3 DNA sequence: TGCGCCAGCAGTAAGAGCCTGACAGGGGAGAACGCTAGCGAGCAAGAGACCCAGTACTTC. V is TRBV10-2 and J is TRBJ2-5, with 8 bases lining up with TRBD1. Trimming removed 5 bases from V and 2 bases from J; junction bases left unmatched: 22. The CDR3 covers 20 residues. Looked up from germline, CDR1 is WSHSY and CDR2 is SAAADI.

V and J are TRBV11-2 and TRBJ2-6, with 7 positions matching TRBD2. Losses at the gene ends were 9 bases for V and 1 base for J; bases not matched to a gene: 12. The CDR3 contains 17 residues. Germline V gene data show CDR1 as SGHAT and CDR2 as FQNNGV. The CDR3 spells CASESGTGVSGANVLTF. As DNA, the CDR3 is TGTGCCAGTGAGAGCGGGACTGGAGTATCTGGGGCCAACGTCCTGACTTTC. Using reference TRBV11-2 and TRBJ2-6 for the parts outside the CDR3, the full variable domain is EAGVAQSPRYKIIEKRQSVAFWCNPISGHATLYWYQQILGQGPKLLIQFQNNGVVDDSQLPKDRFSAERLKGVDSTLKIQPAKLEDSAVYLCASESGTGVSGANVLTFGAGSRLTVL.

On this clone: Because it lacks the conserved phenylalanine or tryptophan at the end, this CDR3 is likely a read error. The genes are TRBV19 and TRBJ1-5; perhaps TRBD1 as D (6 bases). The CDR3 totals 16 residues. Germline V gene sequence: CDR1 LNHDA, CDR2 SQIVND (reference sequence). V shed 1 base and J shed 3 bases, with 13 bases lying between them. The CDR3 spells CASSIVLTGFNQPQHL. Here the CDR3 DNA reads TGTGCCAGTAGTATAGTCCTTACAGGGTTCAATCAGCCCCAGCATCTT.

The genes are TRBV7-9 and TRBJ2-1, with TRBD2 as a possible D gene (6 bases). V was pared by 4 bases and J by 3 bases, with 13 bases between. The CDR3 length is 15 residues. Per the germline V gene, CDR1 is SEHNR and CDR2 is FQNEAQ (reference sequence). This CDR3 is CASSSFGRYYNEQFF. The CDR3 DNA reads as TGTGCCAGCAGCTCTTTCGGGAGATACTACAATGAGCAGTTCTTC.

The V gene is TRBV10-2, the J gene TRBJ1-1; D gene uncertain. CDR3 length: 14 amino acids. The V end was cut by 0 bases, the J end by 4 bases, with 9 bases between. From germline, CDR1 is WSHSY and CDR2 SAAADI. The CDR3 region is CASSESGSSTEAFF. The CDR3 DNA reads TGCGCCAGCAGTGAGTCAGGGTCTAGCACTGAAGCTTTCTTT.

The rearrangement joins TRBV5-1 to TRBJ2-3; no clear D. From germline, CDR1 is SGHRS and CDR2 YFSETQ. Trimming stripped 6 bases from V and 6 bases from J, with 14 bases between. The CDR3 length is 13 residues. Here the CDR3 reads CASTKSSLDTQYF. Written as DNA, the CDR3 is TGCGCCAGCACTAAAAGCTCGTTGGATACGCAGTATTTT.

V usage is TRBV15 and J usage is TRBJ1-5, with D maybe TRBD1 (5 bases). Germline CDR1 LNHNV, CDR2 YYDKDF (reference sequence). The V and J ends lost 1 base and 3 bases respectively, with 13 bases between them. CDR3 length: 16 residues. The CDR3 DNA is TGTGCCACCAGCAGAGGGGACGACAGTTACAATCAGCCCCAGCATTTT. This gives the protein CATSRGDDSYNQPQHF.

This rearrangement joins TRBV30 to TRBJ1-1; D is uncertain. CDR1 and CDR2 from the germline V gene are GTSNPN and SVGIG (reference sequence). CDR3 length: 12 residues. Trimming removed 1 base at V and 7 bases at J, with 10 bases between. The CDR3, as DNA: TGTGCCTGGAGTGCATCGGCGTTTGAAGCTTTCTTT. Translating gives CAWSASAFEAFF.

The chain couples TRBV7-9 to TRBJ2-7; D is perhaps TRBD1 or TRBD2 (6 bases each). CDR1 is SEHNR, CDR2 FQNEAQ, per germline (reference sequence). The V and J ends lost 4 bases and 2 bases respectively, with 12 bases between them. The CDR3 runs 14 residues. The CDR3 loop reads CASSSGAGPYEQYF. The DNA of the CDR3 is TGTGCCAGCAGCTCAGGGGCGGGGCCCTACGAGCAGTACTTC.

This sequence joins TRBV19 and TRBJ1-3, with TRBD1 identical over 7 bases. The CDR3 extends over 15 amino acids. CDR1 and CDR2 from the germline V gene are LNHDA and SQIVND (reference sequence). J lost 3 bases, V lost 6 bases, and 8 bases had no gene match. The CDR3 DNA sequence: TGTGCCAGTAGACCGACAGGGCAAGATGGAAACACCATATATTTT. Translating it yields CASRPTGQDGNTIYF.

V usage is TRBV27 and J usage is TRBJ2-5, with a possible D match to TRBD2 (6 bases). The germline CDR1 and CDR2 sequences are MNHEY and SMNVEV (reference sequence). CDR3 length equals 14 residues. V was cut by 0 bases and J by 3 bases, with 8 bases left in between. The CDR3 here is CASSLSWGEETQYF. CDR3 in DNA: TGTGCCAGCAGTTTATCTTGGGGGGAAGAGACCCAGTACTTC.

This chain's CDR3 is CASSGVGTGELFF. The DNA for the CDR3 is TGCGCCAGCAGTGGAGTGGGGACAGGGGAGCTGTTTTTT. V gene TRBV10-1 combines with J gene TRBJ2-2; D might be TRBD1 (6 bases). Trimming took 4 bases from V and 8 from J, leaving 11 bases between them. Germline V gene lookup returns CDR1 WNHNN and CDR2 SYGVQD (reference sequence). CDR3 length: 13 amino acids.

The J gene is TRBJ1-5, the V gene TRBV29-1, with D uncertain. This CDR3 is built from 13 residues. CDR1 SQVTM and CDR2 ANQGSEA come from the germline V gene. V lost 4 bases and J lost 5, with 12 bases in between. CDR3 DNA: TGCAGCGTTGGAGCCGGGTCGGATCAGCCCCAGCATTTT. Translating it yields CSVGAGSDQPQHF.

The chain links TRBV10-3 to TRBJ2-3; D gene ambiguous. V dropped 0 bases and J dropped 1 base, with 8 bases sitting between them. This CDR3 has 15 amino acids. Germline V gives CDR1 ENHRY, CDR2 SYGVKD. The CDR3, as DNA: TGTGCCATCAGTGAGTCAAGTCTAGGCACAGATACGCAGTATTTT. This gives the protein CAISESSLGTDTQYF.

This sequence joins TRBV14 and TRBJ1-2; 7 bases map to TRBD1. V lost 0 bases, J lost 7 bases, and 8 bases stayed unmatched. Germline values: CDR1 SGHDN, CDR2 FVKESK. The CDR3 runs 15 residues. Here the CDR3 reads CASSQDSTGRPGYTF. CDR3 nucleotides: TGTGCCAGCAGCCAAGACTCGACAGGGCGTCCTGGCTACACCTTC.

The chain carries TRBV7-6 and TRBJ2-2; D is possibly TRBD1 (5 bases). The germline CDR1 and CDR2 sequences are SGHVS and FNYEAQ. The CDR3 totals 14 residues. Trimming shortened V by 5 bases and J by 6 bases, and 13 bases separated the two germline ends. The CDR3 sequence: CASSLFQGPGELFF. In DNA, the CDR3 is TGTGCCAGCAGCCTATTTCAGGGTCCCGGGGAGCTGTTTTTT. Complete variable domain (other parts from reference TRBV7-6 and TRBJ2-2): GAGVSQSPRYKVTKRGQDVALRCDPISGHVSLYWYRQALGQGPEFLTYFNYEAQQDKSGLPNDRFSAERPEGSISTLTIQRTEQRDSAMYRCASSLFQGPGELFFGEGSRLTVL.

The V gene is TRBV5-1, the J gene TRBJ2-7; tentatively, D is TRBD1 (6 bases). Germline lookup yields CDR1 SGHRS and CDR2 YFSETQ. There are 16 residues in the CDR3. Trimming removed 4 bases at V and 3 bases at J, with 20 bases between. Here the CDR3 reads CASSPQDSRPNYEQYF. CDR3 in DNA: TGCGCCAGCAGCCCCCAGGACAGCCGACCCAACTACGAGCAGTACTTC.

The chain is built from TRBV28 and TRBJ1-1; possible D gene TRBD1, 5 bases. Germline assignment: CDR1 MDHEN and CDR2 SYDVKM. The CDR3 loop spans 15 amino acids. The CDR3 DNA follows: TGTGGTTCATCCGGGGAGGGGAAAATGAACACTGAAGCTTTCTTT. This encodes CGSSGEGKMNTEAFF. The complete variable domain, with remaining parts taken from reference TRBV28 and TRBJ1-1, reads DVKVTQSSRYLVKRTGEKVFLECVQDMDHENMFWYRQDPGLGLRLIYFSYDVKMKEKGDIPEGYSVSREKKERFSLILESASTNQTSMYLCGSSGEGKMNTEAFFGQGTRLTVV.

The chain has TRBV11-3 and TRBJ2-1, with D unclear. Trimming shortened V by 5 bases and J by 5 bases, and 10 bases separated the two germline ends. Germline V CDR1 and CDR2: SGHNT, YENEEA. There are 13 residues in the CDR3. The CDR3: CASSHMLDNEQFF. CDR3 sequence (DNA): TGTGCCAGCAGCCATATGCTCGACAATGAGCAGTTCTTC. Full variable domain (remainder filled in from reference TRBV11-3 and TRBJ2-1): EAGVVQSPRYKIIEKKQPVAFWCNPISGHNTLYWYLQNLGQGPELLIRYENEEAVDDSQLPKDRFSAERLKGVDSTLKIQPAELGDSAVYLCASSHMLDNEQFFGPGTRLTVL.

This clone was found once. The chain employs TRBV19 and TRBJ1-2; no clear D. The CDR3 is 11 amino acids. Trimming pared 7 bases from V and 4 bases from J, leaving 7 bases between. Per the germline V gene, CDR1 is LNHDA and CDR2 is SQIVND (reference sequence). For the CDR3, the DNA is TGTGCCAGTATACAACCCTATGGCTACACCTTC. Translating gives CASIQPYGYTF.

This rearrangement joins TRBV29-1 to TRBJ2-5; a possible D gene is TRBD2 (6 bases). The end of the DNA is better explained by TRBJ2-7, so the J call may be wrong. From germline, CDR1 is SQVTM and CDR2 ANQGSEA. The CDR3 consists of 12 residues. The CDR3 DNA reads as TGCAGCGTTGTAGCGGAAAACTACGAGCAGTACTTC. It translates to CSVVAENYEQYF.